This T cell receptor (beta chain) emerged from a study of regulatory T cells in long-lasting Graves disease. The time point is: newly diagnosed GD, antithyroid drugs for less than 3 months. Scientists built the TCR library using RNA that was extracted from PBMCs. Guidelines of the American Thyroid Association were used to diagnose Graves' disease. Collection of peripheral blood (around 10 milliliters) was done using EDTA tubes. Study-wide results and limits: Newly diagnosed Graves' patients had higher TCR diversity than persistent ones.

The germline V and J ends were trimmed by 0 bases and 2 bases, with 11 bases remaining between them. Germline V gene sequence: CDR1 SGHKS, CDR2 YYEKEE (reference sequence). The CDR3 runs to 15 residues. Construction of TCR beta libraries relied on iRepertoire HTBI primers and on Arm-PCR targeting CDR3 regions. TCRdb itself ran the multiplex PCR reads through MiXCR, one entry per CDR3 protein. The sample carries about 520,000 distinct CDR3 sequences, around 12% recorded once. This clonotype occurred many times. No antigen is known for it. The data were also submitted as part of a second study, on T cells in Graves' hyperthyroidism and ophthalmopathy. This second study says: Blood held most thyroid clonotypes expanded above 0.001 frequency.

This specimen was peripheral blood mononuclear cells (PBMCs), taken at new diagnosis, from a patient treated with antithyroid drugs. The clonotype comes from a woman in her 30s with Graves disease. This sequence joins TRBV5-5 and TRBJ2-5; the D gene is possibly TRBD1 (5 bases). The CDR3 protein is CASSLVKGLQETQYF. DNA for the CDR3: TGTGCCAGCAGCTTGGTTAAGGGGCTTCAAGAGACCCAGTACTTC.